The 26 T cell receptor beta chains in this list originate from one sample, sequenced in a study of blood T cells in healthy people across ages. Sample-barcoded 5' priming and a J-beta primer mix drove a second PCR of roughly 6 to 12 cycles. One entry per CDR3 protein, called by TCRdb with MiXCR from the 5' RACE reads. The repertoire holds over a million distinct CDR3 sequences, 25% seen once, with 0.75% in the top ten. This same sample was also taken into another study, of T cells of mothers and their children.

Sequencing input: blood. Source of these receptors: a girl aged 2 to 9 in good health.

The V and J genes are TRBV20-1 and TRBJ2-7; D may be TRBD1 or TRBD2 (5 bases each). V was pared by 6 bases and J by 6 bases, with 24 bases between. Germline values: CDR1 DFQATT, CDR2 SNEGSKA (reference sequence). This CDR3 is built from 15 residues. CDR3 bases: TGCAGTGCCAGTAGAGGGCGTGGAGACAGTCCCGAGCAGTACTTC. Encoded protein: CSASRGRGDSPEQYF.

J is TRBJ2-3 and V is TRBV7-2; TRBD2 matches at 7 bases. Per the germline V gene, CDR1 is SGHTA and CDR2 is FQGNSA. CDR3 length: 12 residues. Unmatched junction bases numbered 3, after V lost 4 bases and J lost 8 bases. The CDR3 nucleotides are TGTGCCAGCAGCTGGGGCGGGGGTACGCAGTATTTT. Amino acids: CASSWGGGTQYF.

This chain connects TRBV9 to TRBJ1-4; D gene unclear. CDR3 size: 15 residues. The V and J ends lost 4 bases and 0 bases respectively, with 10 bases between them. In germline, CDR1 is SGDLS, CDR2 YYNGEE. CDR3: CASSPRDATNEKLFF. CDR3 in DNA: TGTGCCAGCAGCCCCCGGGATGCAACTAATGAAAAACTGTTTTTT.

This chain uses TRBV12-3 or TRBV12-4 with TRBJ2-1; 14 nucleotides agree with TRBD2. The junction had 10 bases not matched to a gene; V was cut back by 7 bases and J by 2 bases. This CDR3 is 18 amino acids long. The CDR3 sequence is CASIAGTSGSIAYNEQFF. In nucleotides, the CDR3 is TGTGCCAGCATAGCCGGGACTAGCGGGAGCATAGCCTACAATGAGCAGTTCTTC.

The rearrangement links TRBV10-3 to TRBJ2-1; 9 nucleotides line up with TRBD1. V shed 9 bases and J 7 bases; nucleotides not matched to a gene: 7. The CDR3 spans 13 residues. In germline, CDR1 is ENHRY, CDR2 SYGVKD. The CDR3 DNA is TGTGCCATACGGGACAGGGCAGCTAATGAGCAGTTCTTC. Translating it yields CAIRDRAANEQFF.

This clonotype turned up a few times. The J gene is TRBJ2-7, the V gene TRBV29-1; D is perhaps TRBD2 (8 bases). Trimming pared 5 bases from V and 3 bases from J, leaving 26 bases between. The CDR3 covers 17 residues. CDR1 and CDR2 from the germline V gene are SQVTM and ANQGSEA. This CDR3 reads CSVLENRGLEYGYEQYF. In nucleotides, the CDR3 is TGCAGCGTTTTAGAAAACAGGGGACTAGAATATGGCTACGAGCAGTACTTC.

The CDR3: CSVATGTGGHEQYF. For the CDR3, the DNA is TGCAGCGTTGCGACCGGGACAGGGGGCCACGAGCAGTACTTC. The chain links TRBV29-1 to TRBJ2-7, with 12 bases matching TRBD1. Germline assignment: CDR1 SQVTM and CDR2 ANQGSEA. Losses at the gene ends were 4 bases for V and 5 bases for J; bases not matched to a gene: 6. CDR3 size: 14 residues.

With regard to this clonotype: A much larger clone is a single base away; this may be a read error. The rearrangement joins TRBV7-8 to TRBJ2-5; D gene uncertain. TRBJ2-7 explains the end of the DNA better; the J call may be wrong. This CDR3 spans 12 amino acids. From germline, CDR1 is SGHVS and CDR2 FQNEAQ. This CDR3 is CASSSDHYEQYF. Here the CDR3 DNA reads TGTGCCAGCAGCTCCGACCACTACGAGCAGTACTTC.

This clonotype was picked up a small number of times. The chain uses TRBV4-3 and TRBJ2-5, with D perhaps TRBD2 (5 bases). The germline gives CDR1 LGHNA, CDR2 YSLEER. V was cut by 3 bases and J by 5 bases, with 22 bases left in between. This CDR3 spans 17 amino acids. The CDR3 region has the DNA TGCGCCAGCAGCCAGAGGGCCGGACTTACCTTTGCGGAGACCCAGTACTTC. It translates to CASSQRAGLTFAETQYF.

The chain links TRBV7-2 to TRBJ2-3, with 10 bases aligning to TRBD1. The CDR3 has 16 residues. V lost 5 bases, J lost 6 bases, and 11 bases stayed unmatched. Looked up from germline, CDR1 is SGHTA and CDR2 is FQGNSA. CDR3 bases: TGTGCCAGCAGCCCGCCCGGGACAGGGGACACGGATACGCAGTATTTT. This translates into CASSPPGTGDTDTQYF.

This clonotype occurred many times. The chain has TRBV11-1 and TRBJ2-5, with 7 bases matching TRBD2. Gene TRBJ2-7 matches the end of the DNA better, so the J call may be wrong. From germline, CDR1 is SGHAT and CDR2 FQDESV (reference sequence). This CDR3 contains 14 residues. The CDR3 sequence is CASSLSSGKYEQYF. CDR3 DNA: TGTGCCAGCAGCTTATCTAGCGGAAAATACGAGCAGTACTTC.

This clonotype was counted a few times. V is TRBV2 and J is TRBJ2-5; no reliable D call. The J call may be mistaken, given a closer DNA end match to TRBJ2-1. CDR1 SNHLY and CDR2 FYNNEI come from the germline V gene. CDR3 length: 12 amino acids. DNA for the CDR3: TGTGCCAGCAGTGTGGCGGTCGGCGAGCAGTTCTTC. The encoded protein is CASSVAVGEQFF.

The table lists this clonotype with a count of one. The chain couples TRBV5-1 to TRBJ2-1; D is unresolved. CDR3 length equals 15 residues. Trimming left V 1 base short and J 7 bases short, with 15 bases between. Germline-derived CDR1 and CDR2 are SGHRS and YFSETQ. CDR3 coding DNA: TGCGCCAGCAGCTTGTGGTCCGCCCAAGGTAATGAGCAGTTCTTC. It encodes CASSLWSAQGNEQFF.

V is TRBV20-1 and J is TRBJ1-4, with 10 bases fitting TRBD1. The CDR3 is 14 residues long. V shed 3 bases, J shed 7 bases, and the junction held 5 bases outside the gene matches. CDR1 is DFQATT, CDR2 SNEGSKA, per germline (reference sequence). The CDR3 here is CSASGQGDGEKLFF. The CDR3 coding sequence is TGCAGTGCTAGCGGACAGGGGGACGGTGAAAAACTGTTTTTT.

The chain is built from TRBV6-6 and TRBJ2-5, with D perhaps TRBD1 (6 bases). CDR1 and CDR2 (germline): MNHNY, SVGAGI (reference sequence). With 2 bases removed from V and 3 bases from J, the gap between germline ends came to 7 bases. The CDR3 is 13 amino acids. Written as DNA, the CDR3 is TGTGCCAGCAGTTACGCAGGGGAAGAGACCCAGTACTTC. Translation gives CASSYAGEETQYF.

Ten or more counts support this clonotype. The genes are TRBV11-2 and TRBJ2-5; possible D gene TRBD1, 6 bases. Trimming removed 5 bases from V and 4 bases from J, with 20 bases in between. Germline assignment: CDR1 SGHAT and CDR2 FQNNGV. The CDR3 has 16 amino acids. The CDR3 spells CASSRTGQGSVETQYF. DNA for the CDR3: TGTGCCAGCAGCCGGACGGGGCAGGGGTCGGTAGAGACCCAGTACTTC.

The CDR3 nucleotides read TGTGCCAGCAGCTTAGTAGAACTAGCGAGCGACACAGATACGCAGTATTTT. This codes for CASSLVELASDTDTQYF. The chain is built from TRBV7-8 and TRBJ2-3; 7 bases are a match to TRBD2. This CDR3 is built from 17 residues. J lost 2 bases, V lost 1 base, and 9 bases had no gene match. Per germline, CDR1 SGHVS and CDR2 FQNEAQ.

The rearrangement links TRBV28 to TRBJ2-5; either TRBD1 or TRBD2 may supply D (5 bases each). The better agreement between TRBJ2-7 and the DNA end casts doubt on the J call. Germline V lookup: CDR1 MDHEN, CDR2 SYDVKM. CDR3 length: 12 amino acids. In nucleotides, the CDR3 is TGTGCCAGCGGTAAGGGGAGCTACGAGCAGTACTTC. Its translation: CASGKGSYEQYF.

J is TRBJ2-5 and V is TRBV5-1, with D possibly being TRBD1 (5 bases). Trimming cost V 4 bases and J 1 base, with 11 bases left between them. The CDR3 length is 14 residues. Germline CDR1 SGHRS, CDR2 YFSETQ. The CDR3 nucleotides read TGCGCCAGCAGCAGGGGTGAGGCCCAAGAGACCCAGTACTTC. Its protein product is CASSRGEAQETQYF.

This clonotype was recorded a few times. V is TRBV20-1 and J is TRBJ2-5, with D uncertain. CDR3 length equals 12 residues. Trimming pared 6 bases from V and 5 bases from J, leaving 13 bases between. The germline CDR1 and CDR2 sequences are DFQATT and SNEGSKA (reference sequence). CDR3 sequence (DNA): TGCAGTGCGAAAACCCCGCCGGAGACCCAGTACTTC. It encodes CSAKTPPETQYF.

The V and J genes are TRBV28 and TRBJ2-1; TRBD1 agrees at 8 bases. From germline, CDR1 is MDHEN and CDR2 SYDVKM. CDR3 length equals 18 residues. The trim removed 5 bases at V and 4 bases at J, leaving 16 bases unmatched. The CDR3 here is CASSPHVYGTGIYNEQFF. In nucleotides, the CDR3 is TGTGCCAGCAGTCCCCACGTATACGGGACAGGAATTTACAATGAGCAGTTCTTC. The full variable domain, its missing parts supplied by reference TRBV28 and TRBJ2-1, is DVKVTQSSRYLVKRTGEKVFLECVQDMDHENMFWYRQDPGLGLRLIYFSYDVKMKEKGDIPEGYSVSREKKERFSLILESASTNQTSMYLCASSPHVYGTGIYNEQFFGPGTRLTVL.

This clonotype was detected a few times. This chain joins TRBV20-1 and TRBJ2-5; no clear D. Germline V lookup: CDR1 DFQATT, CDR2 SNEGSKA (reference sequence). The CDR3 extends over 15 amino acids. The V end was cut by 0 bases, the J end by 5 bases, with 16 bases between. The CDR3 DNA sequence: TGCAGTGCTAGAGATCTTTCGAAAGATATGGAGACCCAGTACTTC. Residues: CSARDLSKDMETQYF.

DNA for the CDR3: TGCAGCGTTGAGGCCAGGCTGAACACTGAAGCTTTCTTT. This encodes CSVEARLNTEAFF. The chain links TRBV29-1 to TRBJ1-1; no clear D gene. This CDR3 contains 13 residues. Germline values: CDR1 SQVTM, CDR2 ANQGSEA. V lost 3 bases, J lost 0 bases, and 8 bases lay in between.

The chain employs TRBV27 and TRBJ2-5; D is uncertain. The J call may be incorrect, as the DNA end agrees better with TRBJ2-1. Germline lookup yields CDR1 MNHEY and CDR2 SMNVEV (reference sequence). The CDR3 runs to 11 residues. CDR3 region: CASRSIAEQFF. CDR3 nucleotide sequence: TGTGCCAGCAGATCGATAGCTGAGCAGTTCTTC.

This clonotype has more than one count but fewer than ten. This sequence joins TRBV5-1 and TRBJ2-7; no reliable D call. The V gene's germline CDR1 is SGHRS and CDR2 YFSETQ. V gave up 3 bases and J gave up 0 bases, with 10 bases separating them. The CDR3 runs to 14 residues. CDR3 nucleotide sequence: TGCGCCAGCAGCTCTTTTGATAACTCCTACGAGCAGTACTTC. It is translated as CASSSFDNSYEQYF.

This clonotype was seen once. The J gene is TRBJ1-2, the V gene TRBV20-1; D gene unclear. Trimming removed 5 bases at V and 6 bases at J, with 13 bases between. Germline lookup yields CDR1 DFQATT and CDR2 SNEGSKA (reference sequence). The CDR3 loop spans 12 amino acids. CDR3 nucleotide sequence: TGCAGTGCTGGAACCGGGAGACATGGCTACACCTTC. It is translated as CSAGTGRHGYTF.